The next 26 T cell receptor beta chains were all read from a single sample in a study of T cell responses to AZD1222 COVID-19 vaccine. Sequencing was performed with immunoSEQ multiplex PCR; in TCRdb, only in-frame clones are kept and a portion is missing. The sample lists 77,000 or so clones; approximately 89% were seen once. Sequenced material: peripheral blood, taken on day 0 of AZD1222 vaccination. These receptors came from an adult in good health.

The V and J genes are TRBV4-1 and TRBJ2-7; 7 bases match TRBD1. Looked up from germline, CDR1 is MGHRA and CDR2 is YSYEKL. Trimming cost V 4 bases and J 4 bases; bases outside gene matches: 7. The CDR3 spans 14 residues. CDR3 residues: CASSPRQGGYEQYF. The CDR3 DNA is TGCGCCAGCAGCCCTCGACAGGGTGGATACGAGCAGTACTTC.

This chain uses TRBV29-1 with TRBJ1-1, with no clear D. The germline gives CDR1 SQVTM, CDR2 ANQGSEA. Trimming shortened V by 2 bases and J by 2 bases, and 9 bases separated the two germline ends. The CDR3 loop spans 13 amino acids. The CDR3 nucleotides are TGCAGCGTTGAAAGGGAGTTAAACACTGAAGCTTTCTTT. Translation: CSVERELNTEAFF.

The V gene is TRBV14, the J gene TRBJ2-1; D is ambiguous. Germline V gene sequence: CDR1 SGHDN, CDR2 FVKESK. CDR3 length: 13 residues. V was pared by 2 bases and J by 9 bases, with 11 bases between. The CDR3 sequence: CASSQNLMSEQFF. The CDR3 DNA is TGTGCCAGCAGCCAAAACCTCATGTCTGAGCAGTTCTTC. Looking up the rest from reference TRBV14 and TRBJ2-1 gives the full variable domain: EAGVTQFPSHSVIEKGQTVTLRCDPISGHDNLYWYRRVMGKEIKFLLHFVKESKQDESGMPNNRFLAERTGGTYSTLKVQPAELEDSGVYFCASSQNLMSEQFFGPGTRLTVL.

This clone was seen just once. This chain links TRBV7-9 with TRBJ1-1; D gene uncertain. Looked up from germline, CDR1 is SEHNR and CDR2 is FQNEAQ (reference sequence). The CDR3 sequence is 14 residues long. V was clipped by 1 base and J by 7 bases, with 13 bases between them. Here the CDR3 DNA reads TGTGCCAGCAGCTTAGTAAAGGGAGTAAATGAAGCTTTCTTT. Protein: CASSLVKGVNEAFF.

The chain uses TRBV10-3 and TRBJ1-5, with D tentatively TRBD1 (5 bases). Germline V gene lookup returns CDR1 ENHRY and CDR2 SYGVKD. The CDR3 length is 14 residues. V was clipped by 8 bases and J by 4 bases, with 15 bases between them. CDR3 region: CAISVGDVNQPQHF. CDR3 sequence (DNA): TGTGCCATCTCCGTTGGGGACGTTAATCAGCCCCAGCATTTT.

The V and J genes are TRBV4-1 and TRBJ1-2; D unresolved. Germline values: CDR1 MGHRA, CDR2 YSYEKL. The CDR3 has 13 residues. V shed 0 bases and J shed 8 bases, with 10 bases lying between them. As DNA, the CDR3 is TGCGCCAGCAGCCAAGAGTCCGGGCGCGGCTACACCTTC. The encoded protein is CASSQESGRGYTF.

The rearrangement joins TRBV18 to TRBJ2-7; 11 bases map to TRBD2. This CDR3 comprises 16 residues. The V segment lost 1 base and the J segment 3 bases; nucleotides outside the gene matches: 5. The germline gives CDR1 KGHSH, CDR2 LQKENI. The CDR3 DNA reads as TGTGCCAGCTCACCACGGGTAACTAGCGGGAGCTACGAGCAGTACTTC. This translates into CASSPRVTSGSYEQYF.

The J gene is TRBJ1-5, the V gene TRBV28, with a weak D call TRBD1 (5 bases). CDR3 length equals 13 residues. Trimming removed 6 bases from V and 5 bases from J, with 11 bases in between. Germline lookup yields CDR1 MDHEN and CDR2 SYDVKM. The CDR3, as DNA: TGTGCCAGCAGACAGGACGGCTATCAGCCCCAGCATTTT. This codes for CASRQDGYQPQHF.

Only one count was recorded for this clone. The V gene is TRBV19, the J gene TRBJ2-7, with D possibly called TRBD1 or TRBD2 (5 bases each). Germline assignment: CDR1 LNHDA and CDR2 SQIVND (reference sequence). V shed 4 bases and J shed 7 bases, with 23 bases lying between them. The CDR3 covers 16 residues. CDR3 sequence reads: CASSRENRGAAWEQYF. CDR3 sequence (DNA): TGTGCCAGTAGTAGGGAGAACCGAGGGGCAGCTTGGGAGCAGTACTTC.

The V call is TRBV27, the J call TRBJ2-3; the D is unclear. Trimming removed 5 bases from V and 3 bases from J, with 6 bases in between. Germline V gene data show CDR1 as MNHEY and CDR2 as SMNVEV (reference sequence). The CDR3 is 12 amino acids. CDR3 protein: CASSNTTDTQYF. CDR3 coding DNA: TGTGCCAGCAGTAATACTACAGATACGCAGTATTTT.

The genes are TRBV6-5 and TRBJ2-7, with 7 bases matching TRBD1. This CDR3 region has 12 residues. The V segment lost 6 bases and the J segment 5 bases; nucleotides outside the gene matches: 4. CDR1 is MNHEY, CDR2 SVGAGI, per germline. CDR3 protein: CASRTTGNEQYF. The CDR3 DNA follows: TGTGCCAGCAGAACGACAGGGAACGAGCAGTACTTC.

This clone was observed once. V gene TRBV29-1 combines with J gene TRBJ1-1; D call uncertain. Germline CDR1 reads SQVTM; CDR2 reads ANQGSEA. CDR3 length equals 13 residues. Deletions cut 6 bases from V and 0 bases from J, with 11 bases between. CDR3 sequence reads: CSVLGRVNTEAFF. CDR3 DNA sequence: TGCAGCGTCTTGGGCCGGGTGAACACTGAAGCTTTCTTT.

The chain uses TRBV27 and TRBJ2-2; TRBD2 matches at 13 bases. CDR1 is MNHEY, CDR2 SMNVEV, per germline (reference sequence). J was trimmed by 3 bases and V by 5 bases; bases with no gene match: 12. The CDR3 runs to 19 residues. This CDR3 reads CASSGRLAGGTLYTGELFF. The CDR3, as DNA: TGTGCCAGCAGTGGTAGACTAGCGGGAGGAACTTTGTACACCGGGGAGCTGTTTTTT.

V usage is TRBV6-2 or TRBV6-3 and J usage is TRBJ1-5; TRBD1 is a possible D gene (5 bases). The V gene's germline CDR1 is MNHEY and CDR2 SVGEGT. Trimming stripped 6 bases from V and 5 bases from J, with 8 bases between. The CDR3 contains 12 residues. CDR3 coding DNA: TGTGCCAGCAGCAGGGCCGATCAGCCCCAGCATTTT. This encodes CASSRADQPQHF.

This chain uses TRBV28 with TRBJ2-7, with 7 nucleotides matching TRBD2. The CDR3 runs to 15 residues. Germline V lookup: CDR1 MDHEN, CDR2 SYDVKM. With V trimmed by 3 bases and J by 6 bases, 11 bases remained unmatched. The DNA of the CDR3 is TGTGCCAGCAGTTTCCAGACTAGCCTTTCTTCCGAGCAGTACTTC. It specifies CASSFQTSLSSEQYF.

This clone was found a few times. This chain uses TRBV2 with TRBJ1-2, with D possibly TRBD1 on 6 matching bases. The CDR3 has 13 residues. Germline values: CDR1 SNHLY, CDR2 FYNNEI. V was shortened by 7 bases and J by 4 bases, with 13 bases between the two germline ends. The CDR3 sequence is CASTRGDAYGYTF. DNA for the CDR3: TGTGCCAGCACCAGGGGCGACGCCTATGGCTACACCTTC.

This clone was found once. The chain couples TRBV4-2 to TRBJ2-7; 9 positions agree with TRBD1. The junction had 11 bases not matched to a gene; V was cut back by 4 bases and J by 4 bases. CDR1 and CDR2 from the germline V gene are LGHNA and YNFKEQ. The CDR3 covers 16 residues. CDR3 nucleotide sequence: TGTGCCAGCAGCCCCCGGGACAGGGCCGCGGGGTACGAGCAGTACTTC. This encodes CASSPRDRAAGYEQYF.

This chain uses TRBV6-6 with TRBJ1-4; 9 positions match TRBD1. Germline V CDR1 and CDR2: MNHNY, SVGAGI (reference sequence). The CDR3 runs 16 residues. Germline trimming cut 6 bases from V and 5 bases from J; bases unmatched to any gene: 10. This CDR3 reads CASSAGQGFPNEKLFF. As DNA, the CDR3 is TGTGCCAGCAGCGCGGGACAGGGTTTTCCAAATGAAAAACTGTTTTTT.

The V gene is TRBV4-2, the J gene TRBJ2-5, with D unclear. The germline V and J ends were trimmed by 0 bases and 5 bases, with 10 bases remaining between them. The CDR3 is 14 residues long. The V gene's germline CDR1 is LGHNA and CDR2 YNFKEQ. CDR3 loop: CASSQDLVDETQYF. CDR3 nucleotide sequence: TGTGCCAGCAGCCAAGATCTTGTGGATGAGACCCAGTACTTC.

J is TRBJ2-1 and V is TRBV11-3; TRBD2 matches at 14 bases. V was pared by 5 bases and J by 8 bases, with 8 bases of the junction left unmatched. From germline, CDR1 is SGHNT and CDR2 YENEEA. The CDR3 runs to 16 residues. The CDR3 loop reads CASSLRLAGGPDEQFF. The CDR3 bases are TGTGCCAGCAGCCTAAGACTAGCGGGAGGGCCCGATGAGCAGTTCTTC.

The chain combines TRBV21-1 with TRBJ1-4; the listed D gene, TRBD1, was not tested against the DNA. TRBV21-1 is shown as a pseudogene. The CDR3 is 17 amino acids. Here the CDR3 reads CASRRQGIIATNEKLFF. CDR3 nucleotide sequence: TGTGCCAGCAGGAGACAGGGAATAATTGCAACTAATGAAAAACTGTTTTTT.

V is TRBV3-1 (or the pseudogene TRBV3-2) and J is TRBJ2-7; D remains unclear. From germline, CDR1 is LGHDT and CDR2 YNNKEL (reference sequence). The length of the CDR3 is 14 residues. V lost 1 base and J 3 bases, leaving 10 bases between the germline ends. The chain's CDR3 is CASSQGGSDYEQYF. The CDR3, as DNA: TGTGCCAGCAGCCAAGGAGGTTCGGACTACGAGCAGTACTTC.

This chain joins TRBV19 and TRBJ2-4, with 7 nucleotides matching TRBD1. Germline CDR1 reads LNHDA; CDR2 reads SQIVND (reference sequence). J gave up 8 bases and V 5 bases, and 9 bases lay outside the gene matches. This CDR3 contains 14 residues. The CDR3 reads CASSLRQGRDIQYF. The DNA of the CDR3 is TGTGCCAGTAGTCTACGACAGGGTCGGGACATTCAGTACTTC.

CDR3 sequence (DNA): TGTGCCAGTAGTATCGGACAAGAATACGAGCAGTACTTC. Translation: CASSIGQEYEQYF. The chain is built from TRBV19 and TRBJ2-7; D might be TRBD1 (5 bases). The V and J ends lost 3 bases and 4 bases respectively, with 10 bases between them. Per the germline V gene, CDR1 is LNHDA and CDR2 is SQIVND (reference sequence). This CDR3 is 13 amino acids long.

CDR3 sequence: CASSLGLEADTQYF. In nucleotides, the CDR3 is TGTGCCAGCAGTTTGGGACTAGAAGCAGATACGCAGTATTTT. The J gene is TRBJ2-3, the V gene TRBV6-5; 8 bases are shared with TRBD2. Germline values: CDR1 MNHEY, CDR2 SVGAGI. The CDR3 totals 14 residues. V trimming: 4 bases; J trimming: 4 bases; junction bases outside the gene matches: 4.

This CDR3 is CASSWGVRDTEAFF. The CDR3 DNA reads TGTGCCAGCAGTTGGGGGGTGAGGGACACTGAAGCTTTCTTT. This sequence joins TRBV27 and TRBJ1-1, with D tentatively TRBD1 (5 bases). Trimming removed 4 bases from V and 3 bases from J, with 12 bases in between. Looked up from germline, CDR1 is MNHEY and CDR2 is SMNVEV (reference sequence). The CDR3 loop spans 14 amino acids.